The clone carrying this T cell receptor beta chain was detected ten times or more. Its antigen is not known. RNA served as the template for amplifying TCR beta CDR3 regions. The authors performed first-round RT-PCR with HTBI primers and then a second-round multiplex PCR. One entry per CDR3 protein, called by TCRdb with MiXCR from the multiplex PCR reads. The table lists a few hundred thousand distinct CDR3 sequences, 15% of them singletons. People with hyperthyroidism were aged 18 to 65 and newly diagnosed, under 2 months' duration. Other autoimmune diseases, uncontrolled infections, pregnancy or lactation led to the exclusion of patients. Each diagnosis was determined on the basis of clinical symptoms, serum thyroxine, TRAb, thyroid ultrasound and orbital computed tomography. These data come from a study of Graves' ophthalmopathy and Graves' hyperthyroidism. Study-wide points: A majority of expanded thyroid clonotypes exceeding 0.001 frequency were likewise present in blood.

The CDR3 is 16 amino acids. V shed 2 bases, J shed 4 bases, and the junction held 10 bases outside the gene matches. CDR1 MNHEY and CDR2 SVGEGT come from the germline V gene. Sequencing was done on a sample of peripheral blood. This TCR derives from a woman younger than 30 with stable Graves' hyperthyroidism. The chain joins TRBV6-2 or TRBV6-3 to TRBJ2-5; 7 bases agree with TRBD1. The CDR3 region is CASSYDQTGSRETQYF. CDR3 DNA: TGTGCCAGCAGTTACGACCAGACAGGGTCGCGAGAGACCCAGTACTTC.